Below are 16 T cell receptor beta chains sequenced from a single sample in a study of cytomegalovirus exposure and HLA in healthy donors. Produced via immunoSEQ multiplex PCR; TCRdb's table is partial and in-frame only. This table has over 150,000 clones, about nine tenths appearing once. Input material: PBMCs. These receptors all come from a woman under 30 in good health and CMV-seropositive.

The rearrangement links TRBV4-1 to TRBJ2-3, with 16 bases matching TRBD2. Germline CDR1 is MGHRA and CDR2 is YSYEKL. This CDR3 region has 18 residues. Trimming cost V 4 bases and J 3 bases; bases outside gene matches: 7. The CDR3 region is CASSPGLAGGQVTDTQYF. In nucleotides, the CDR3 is TGCGCCAGCAGCCCGGGACTAGCGGGAGGGCAAGTAACAGATACGCAGTATTTT.

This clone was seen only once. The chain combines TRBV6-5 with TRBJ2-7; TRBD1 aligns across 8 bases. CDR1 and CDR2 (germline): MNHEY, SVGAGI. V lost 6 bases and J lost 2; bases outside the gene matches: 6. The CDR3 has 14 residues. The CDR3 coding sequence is TGTGCCAGCAGGAGGGACAGGAAAACCTACGAGCAGTACTTC. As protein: CASRRDRKTYEQYF.

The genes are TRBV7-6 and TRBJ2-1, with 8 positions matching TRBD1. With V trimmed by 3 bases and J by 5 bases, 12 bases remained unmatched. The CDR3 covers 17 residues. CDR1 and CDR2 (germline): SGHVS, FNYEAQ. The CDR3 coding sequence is TGTGCCAGCAGCTTTGCTTCATGGCGACAGGGGCACAATGAGCAGTTCTTC. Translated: CASSFASWRQGHNEQFF.

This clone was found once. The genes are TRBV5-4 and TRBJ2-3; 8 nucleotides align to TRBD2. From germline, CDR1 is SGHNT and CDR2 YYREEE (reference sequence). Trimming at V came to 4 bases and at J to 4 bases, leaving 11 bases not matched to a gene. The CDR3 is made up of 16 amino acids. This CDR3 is CASSPKVAGGPDTQYF. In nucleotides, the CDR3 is TGTGCCAGCAGCCCTAAGGTGGCGGGAGGTCCAGATACGCAGTATTTT.

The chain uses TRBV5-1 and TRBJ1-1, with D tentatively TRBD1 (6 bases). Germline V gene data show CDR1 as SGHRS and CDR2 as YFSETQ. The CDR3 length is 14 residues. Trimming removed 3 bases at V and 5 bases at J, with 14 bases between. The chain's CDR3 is CASSSSQGRTEAFF. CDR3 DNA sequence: TGCGCCAGCAGCTCATCACAGGGTAGGACTGAAGCTTTCTTT.

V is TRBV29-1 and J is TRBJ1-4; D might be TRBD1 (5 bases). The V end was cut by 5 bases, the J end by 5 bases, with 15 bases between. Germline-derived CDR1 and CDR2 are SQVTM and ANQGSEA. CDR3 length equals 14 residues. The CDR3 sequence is CSVKDKMGNEKLFF. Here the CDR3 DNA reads TGCAGCGTTAAGGACAAAATGGGAAATGAAAAACTGTTTTTT. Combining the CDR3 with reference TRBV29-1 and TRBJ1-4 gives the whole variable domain SAVISQKPSRDICQRGTSLTIQCQVDSQVTMMFWYRQQPGQSLTLIATANQGSEATYESGFVIDKFPISRPNLTFSTLTVSNMSPEDSSIYLCSVKDKMGNEKLFFGSGTQLSVL.

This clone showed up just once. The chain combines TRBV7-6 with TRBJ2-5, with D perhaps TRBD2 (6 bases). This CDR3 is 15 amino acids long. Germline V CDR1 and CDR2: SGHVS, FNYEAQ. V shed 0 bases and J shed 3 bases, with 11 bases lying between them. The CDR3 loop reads CASSLAGGDKETQYF. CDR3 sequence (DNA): TGTGCCAGCAGCTTAGCGGGGGGTGATAAAGAGACCCAGTACTTC.

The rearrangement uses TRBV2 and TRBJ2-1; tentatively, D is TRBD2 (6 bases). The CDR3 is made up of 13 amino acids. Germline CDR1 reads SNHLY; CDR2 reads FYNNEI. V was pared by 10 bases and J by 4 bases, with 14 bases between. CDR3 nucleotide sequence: TGTGCCACCGCGGCGCGGGAATACAATGAGCAGTTCTTC. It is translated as CATAAREYNEQFF. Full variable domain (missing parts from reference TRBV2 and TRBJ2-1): EPEVTQTPSHQVTQMGQEVILRCVPISNHLYFYWYRQILGQKVEFLVSFYNNEISEKSEIFDDQFSVERPDGSNFTLKIRSTKLEDSAMYFCATAAREYNEQFFGPGTRLTVL.

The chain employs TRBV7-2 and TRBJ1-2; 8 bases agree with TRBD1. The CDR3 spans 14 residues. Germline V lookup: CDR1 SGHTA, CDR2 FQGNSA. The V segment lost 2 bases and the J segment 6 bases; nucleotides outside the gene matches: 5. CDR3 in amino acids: CASSLITGGHGYTF. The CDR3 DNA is TGTGCCAGCAGCTTAATTACAGGGGGTCATGGCTACACCTTC.

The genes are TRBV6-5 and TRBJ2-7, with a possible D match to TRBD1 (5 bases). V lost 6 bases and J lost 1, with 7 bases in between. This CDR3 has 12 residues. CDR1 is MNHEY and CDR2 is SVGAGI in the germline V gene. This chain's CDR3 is CASSQGSYEQYF. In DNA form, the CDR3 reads TGTGCCAGCAGCCAGGGATCCTACGAGCAGTACTTC.

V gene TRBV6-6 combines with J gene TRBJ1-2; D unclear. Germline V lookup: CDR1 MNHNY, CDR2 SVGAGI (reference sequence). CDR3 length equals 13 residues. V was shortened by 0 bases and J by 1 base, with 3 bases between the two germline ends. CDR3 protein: CASSYSNNYGYTF. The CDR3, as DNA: TGTGCCAGCAGTTACTCTAATAACTATGGCTACACCTTC.

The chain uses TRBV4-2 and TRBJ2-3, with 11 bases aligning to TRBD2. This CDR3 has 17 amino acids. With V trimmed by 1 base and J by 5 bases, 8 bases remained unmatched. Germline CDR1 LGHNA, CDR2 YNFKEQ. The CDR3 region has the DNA TGTGCCAGCAGCCAAGTAGGCCCAGGACTAGCGGGAGATACGCAGTATTTT. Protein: CASSQVGPGLAGDTQYF.

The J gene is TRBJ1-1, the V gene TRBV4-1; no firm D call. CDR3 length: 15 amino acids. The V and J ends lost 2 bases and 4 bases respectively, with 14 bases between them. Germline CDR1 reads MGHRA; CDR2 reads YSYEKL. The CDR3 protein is CASSQPSVVSTEAFF. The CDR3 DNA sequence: TGCGCCAGCAGCCAACCTTCGGTCGTCTCCACTGAAGCTTTCTTT.

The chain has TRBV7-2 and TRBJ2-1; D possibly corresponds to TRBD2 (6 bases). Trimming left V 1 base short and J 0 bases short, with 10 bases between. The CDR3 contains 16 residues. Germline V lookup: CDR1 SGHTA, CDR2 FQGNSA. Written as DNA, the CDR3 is TGTGCCAGCAGCTTAGAGGCGGGAATCTCCTACAATGAGCAGTTCTTC. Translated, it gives CASSLEAGISYNEQFF.

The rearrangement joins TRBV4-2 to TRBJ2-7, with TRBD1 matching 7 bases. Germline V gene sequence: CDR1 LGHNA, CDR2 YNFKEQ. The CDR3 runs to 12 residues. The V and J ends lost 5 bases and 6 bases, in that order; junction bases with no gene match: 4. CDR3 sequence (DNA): TGTGCCAGCAGCGCTACAGGGGTCGAGCAGTACTTC. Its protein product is CASSATGVEQYF.

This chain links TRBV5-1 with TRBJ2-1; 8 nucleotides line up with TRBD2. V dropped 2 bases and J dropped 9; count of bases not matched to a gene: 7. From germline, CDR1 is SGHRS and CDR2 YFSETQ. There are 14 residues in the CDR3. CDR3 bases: TGCGCCAGCAGCTTTGGGACGGGAGGGCTTGAGCAGTTCTTC. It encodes CASSFGTGGLEQFF.